One and the same sample provided the 14 T cell receptor beta chains below, sequenced in a study of cytomegalovirus exposure and HLA in healthy donors. Primers included in the PCR were 60 Vbeta and 13 Jbeta primers. Produced via immunoSEQ multiplex PCR; TCRdb's table is partial and in-frame only. Among over 100,000 clones listed, around three quarters were seen once. The sequenced sample was PBMCs. These receptors came from a woman between 25 and 40 years old in good health and CMV-seronegative.

This clone was counted between two and nine times. This rearrangement joins TRBV5-6 to TRBJ2-1; TRBD2 agrees at 15 bases. CDR3 length equals 17 residues. The V and J ends lost 3 bases and 7 bases, in that order; junction bases with no gene match: 8. The germline CDR1 and CDR2 sequences are SGHDT and YYEEEE. The CDR3 DNA sequence: TGTGCCAGCAGCTCCGGGACTAGCGGGGGGTTTATAAATGAGCAGTTCTTC. Translation gives CASSSGTSGGFINEQFF.

CDR3 coding DNA: TGTGCCAGCTCACCGGGGGCAGGGATGAGTAATGAAAAACTGTTTTTT. Its translation: CASSPGAGMSNEKLFF. The rearrangement uses TRBV18 and TRBJ1-4; tentatively, D is TRBD1 (6 bases). CDR1 and CDR2 (germline): KGHSH, LQKENI. CDR3 length equals 16 residues. V was clipped by 3 bases and J by 4 bases, with 15 bases between them.

The V gene is TRBV6-6, the J gene TRBJ1-1; tentatively, D is TRBD1 (6 bases). Germline CDR1 and CDR2: MNHNY and SVGAGI (reference sequence). V shed 6 bases and J shed 5 bases, with 16 bases lying between them. The CDR3 totals 14 residues. The CDR3 protein is CASRPPPTGTEAFF. CDR3 DNA sequence: TGTGCCAGCAGACCCCCCCCGACAGGAACTGAAGCTTTCTTT.

The CDR3 DNA is TGTGCCAGTACCGTCCAGGGGAATCAGCCCCAGCATTTT. Protein: CASTVQGNQPQHF. V and J are TRBV19 and TRBJ1-5, with a weak D call TRBD1 (6 bases). Germline assignment: CDR1 LNHDA and CDR2 SQIVND (reference sequence). The CDR3 is 13 residues long. Trimming cost V 7 bases and J 4 bases, with 11 bases left between them.

The chain joins TRBV10-1 to TRBJ1-1, with D possibly matching TRBD1 (6 bases). Trimming shortened V by 2 bases and J by 7 bases, and 11 bases separated the two germline ends. This CDR3 is built from 13 residues. CDR1 and CDR2 from the germline V gene are WNHNN and SYGVQD (reference sequence). The CDR3 DNA sequence: TGCGCCAGCAGTGAGGCGAACAGGGTTGAAGCTTTCTTT. Residues: CASSEANRVEAFF.

This sequence joins TRBV18 and TRBJ1-4, with TRBD1 matching over 10 bases. Germline values: CDR1 KGHSH, CDR2 LQKENI. V dropped 3 bases and J dropped 8; count of bases not matched to a gene: 3. The CDR3 extends over 14 amino acids. The CDR3 is CASSPGTGEEKLFF. DNA of the CDR3: TGTGCCAGCTCACCCGGGACAGGGGAGGAAAAACTGTTTTTT.

The J gene is TRBJ2-3, the V gene TRBV9; TRBD2 matches at 12 bases. The CDR3 totals 18 residues. Germline assignment: CDR1 SGDLS and CDR2 YYNGEE. The trim removed 4 bases at V and 5 bases at J, leaving 14 bases unmatched. The CDR3 sequence: CASSLNPSGGAGLDTQYF. The DNA for the CDR3 is TGTGCCAGCAGCCTGAACCCTAGCGGGGGGGCAGGATTAGATACGCAGTATTTT.

The chain employs TRBV30 and TRBJ2-1; TRBD2 agrees at 9 bases. The V and J ends lost 5 bases and 4 bases, in that order; junction bases with no gene match: 9. Germline CDR1 is GTSNPN and CDR2 is SVGIG (reference sequence). This CDR3 has 15 residues. CDR3 DNA: TGTGCCTGGGCCCGGAGGACTAGCGTATACAATGAGCAGTTCTTC. It translates to CAWARRTSVYNEQFF.

About this clone itself: One end of the junction does not line up with germline, which may come from a read error. This chain connects TRBV30 to TRBJ1-1; D is unresolved. From germline, CDR1 is GTSNPN and CDR2 SVGIG (reference sequence). The CDR3 extends over 14 amino acids. The CDR3: CVWSVRVEVPEAFF. The CDR3 bases are TGTGTCTGGAGTGTACGTGTGGAGGTCCCTGAAGCTTTCTTT.

This chain connects TRBV14 to TRBJ2-1; TRBD2 matches 10 bases. Germline V lookup: CDR1 SGHDN, CDR2 FVKESK. After removal of 4 bases from V and 4 bases from J, the junction contained 4 bases not matched to a gene. CDR3 length equals 15 residues. CDR3: CASSPIAGGYNEQFF. CDR3 sequence (DNA): TGTGCCAGCAGCCCGATAGCGGGAGGTTACAATGAGCAGTTCTTC.

J is TRBJ2-1 and V is TRBV6-6; 8 nucleotides agree with TRBD1. CDR1 MNHNY and CDR2 SVGAGI come from the germline V gene (reference sequence). Trimming at V came to 2 bases and at J to 7 bases, leaving 4 bases not matched to a gene. The CDR3 consists of 14 residues. The CDR3 is CASSYGQGGNEQFF. The CDR3 DNA follows: TGTGCCAGCAGTTACGGACAGGGAGGTAATGAGCAGTTCTTC.

The V gene is TRBV9, the J gene TRBJ1-1, with D unclear. Trimming left V 2 bases short and J 7 bases short, with 6 bases between. The CDR3 has 11 amino acids. Germline CDR1 and CDR2: SGDLS and YYNGEE. In DNA form, the CDR3 reads TGTGCCAGCAGCGTTAGAAGTGAAGCTTTCTTT. This encodes CASSVRSEAFF.

This chain uses TRBV2 with TRBJ1-2, with unresolved D. CDR1 SNHLY and CDR2 FYNNEI come from the germline V gene. The V end was cut by 7 bases, the J end by 1 base, with 16 bases between. The CDR3 spans 15 residues. CDR3 amino acids: CASNRLAGINYGYTF. The CDR3 nucleotides are TGTGCCAGCAATCGGTTAGCGGGGATTAACTATGGCTACACCTTC.

This clone has just a few counts. The chain uses TRBV6-5 and TRBJ1-5, with unresolved D. V gave up 5 bases and J gave up 0 bases, with 11 bases separating them. CDR3 size: 15 residues. The germline V gene has CDR1 MNHEY and CDR2 SVGAGI. The CDR3 here is CASSQLRGSNQPQHF. In DNA form, the CDR3 reads TGTGCCAGCAGTCAACTCCGAGGTAGCAATCAGCCCCAGCATTTT.